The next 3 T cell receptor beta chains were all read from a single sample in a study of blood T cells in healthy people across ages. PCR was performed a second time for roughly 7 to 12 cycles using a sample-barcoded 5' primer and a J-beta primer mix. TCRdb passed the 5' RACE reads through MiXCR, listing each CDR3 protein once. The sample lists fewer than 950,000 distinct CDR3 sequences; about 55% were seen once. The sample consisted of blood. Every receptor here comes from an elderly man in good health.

This CDR3 is CASSQGESYEQYF. The CDR3 DNA sequence: TGTGCCAGCTCACAGGGGGAGTCCTACGAGCAGTACTTC. This rearrangement joins TRBV18 to TRBJ2-7, with D possibly TRBD1 on 6 matching bases. There are 13 residues in the CDR3. V was clipped by 4 bases and J by 1 base, with 8 bases between them. Germline V gives CDR1 KGHSH, CDR2 LQKENI.

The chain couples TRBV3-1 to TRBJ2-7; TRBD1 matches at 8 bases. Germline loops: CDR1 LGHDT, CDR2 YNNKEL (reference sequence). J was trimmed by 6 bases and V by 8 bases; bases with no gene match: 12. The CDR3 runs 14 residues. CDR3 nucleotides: TGTGCCAGCGGCGGAGCAGGGGGCTTGGGCGAGCAGTACTTC. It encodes CASGGAGGLGEQYF.

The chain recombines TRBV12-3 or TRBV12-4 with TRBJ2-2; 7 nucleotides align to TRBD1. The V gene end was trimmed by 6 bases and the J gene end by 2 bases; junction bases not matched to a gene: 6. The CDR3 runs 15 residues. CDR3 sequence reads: CASSPWTGNTGELFF. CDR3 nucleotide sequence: TGTGCCAGCAGCCCCTGGACAGGCAACACCGGGGAGCTGTTTTTT.